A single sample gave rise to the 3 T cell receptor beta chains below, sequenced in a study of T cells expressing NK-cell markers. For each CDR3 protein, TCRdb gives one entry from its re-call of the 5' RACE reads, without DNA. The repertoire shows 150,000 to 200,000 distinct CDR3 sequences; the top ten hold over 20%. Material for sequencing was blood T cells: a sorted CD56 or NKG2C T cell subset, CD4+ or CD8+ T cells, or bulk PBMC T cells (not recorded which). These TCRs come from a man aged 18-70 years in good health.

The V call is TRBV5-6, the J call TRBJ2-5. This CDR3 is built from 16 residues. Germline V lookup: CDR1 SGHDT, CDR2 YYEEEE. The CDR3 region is CASSLAQPSGQETQYF.

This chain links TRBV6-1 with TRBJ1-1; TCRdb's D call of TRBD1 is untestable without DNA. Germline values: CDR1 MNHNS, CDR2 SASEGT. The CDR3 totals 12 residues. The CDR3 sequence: CASRQGGTEAFF.

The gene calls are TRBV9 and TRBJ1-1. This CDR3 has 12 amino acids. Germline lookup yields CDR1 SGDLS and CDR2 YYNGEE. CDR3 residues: CASSVVRTEAFF.